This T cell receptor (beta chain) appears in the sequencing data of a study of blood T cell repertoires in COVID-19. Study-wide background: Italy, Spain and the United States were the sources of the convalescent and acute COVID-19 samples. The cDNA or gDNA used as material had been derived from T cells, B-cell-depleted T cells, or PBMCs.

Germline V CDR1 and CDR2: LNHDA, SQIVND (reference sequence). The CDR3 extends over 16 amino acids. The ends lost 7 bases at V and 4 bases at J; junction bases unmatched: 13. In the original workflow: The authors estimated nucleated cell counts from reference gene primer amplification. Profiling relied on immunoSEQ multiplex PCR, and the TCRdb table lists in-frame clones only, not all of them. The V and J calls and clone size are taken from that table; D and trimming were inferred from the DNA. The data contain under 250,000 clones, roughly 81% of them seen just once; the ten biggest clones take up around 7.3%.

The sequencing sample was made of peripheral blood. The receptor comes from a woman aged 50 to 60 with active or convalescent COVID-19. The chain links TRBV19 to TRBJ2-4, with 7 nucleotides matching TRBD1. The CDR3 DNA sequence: TGTGCCAGTACCACCCCAGGGGGAAGTCCGAAAAACATTCAGTACTTC. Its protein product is CASTTPGGSPKNIQYF.